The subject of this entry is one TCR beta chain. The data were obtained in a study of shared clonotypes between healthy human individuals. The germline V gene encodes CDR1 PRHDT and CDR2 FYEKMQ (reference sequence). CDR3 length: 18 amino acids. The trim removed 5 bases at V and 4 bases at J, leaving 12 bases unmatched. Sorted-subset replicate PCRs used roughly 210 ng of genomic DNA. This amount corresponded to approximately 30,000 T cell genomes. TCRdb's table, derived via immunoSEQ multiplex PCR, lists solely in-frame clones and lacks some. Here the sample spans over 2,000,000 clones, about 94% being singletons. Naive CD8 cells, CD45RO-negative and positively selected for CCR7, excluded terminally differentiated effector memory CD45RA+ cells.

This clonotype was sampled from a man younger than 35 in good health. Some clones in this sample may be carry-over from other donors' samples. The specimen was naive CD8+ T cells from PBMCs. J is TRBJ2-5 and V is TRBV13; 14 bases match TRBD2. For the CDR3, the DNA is TGTGCCAGCAGCCTACGACTAGCGGGAGGGCTGGGTGGAGAGACCCAGTACTTC. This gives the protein CASSLRLAGGLGGETQYF.